This T cell receptor (beta chain) was documented in a study of Ad26.COV2.S vaccination and SARS-CoV-2 variants. As for the study in general: Ad26.COV2.S given intramuscularly, once or twice 56 days apart.

Study findings and constraints: Analyses of TCR breadth and depth may have underestimated total T cell responses. Following vaccination, spike-specific CD8+ and CD4+ T cell responses reportedly exhibited substantial breadth. Recipients of either vaccine or placebo displayed similar breadth of non-spike TCRs.

Treatment meaning: around 19 received Ad26.COV2.S at low or high dose, single or two shots; 5 received placebo; per-sample allocation not given. On day 63 after the first injection, vaccine and placebo recipients gave samples. TCRdb's copy holds only in-frame clones and misses some; the assay was immunoSEQ multiplex PCR. The profile shows hundreds of thousands of clones, 89% of them singletons. The germline CDR1 and CDR2 sequences are SGDLS and YYNGEE. The CDR3 runs to 13 residues. The ends lost 1 base at V and 5 bases at J; junction bases unmatched: 2. Concerning this clone itself: The antigen is undetermined.

The starting material was peripheral blood, obtained in a trial of Ad26.COV2.S vaccine versus placebo. This chain joins TRBV9 and TRBJ1-2, with TRBD1 matching 7 bases. The sequence was collected from a person between 18 and 65 years old who received the Ad26.COV2.S COVID-19 vaccine or a placebo. The CDR3 sequence is CASSVTGEYGYTF. The CDR3 bases are TGTGCCAGCAGCGTAACAGGGGAGTATGGCTACACCTTC.